This is a list of T cell receptor beta chains from one sample in a study of cytomegalovirus exposure and HLA in healthy donors. Assay used: immunoSEQ multiplex PCR; TCRdb lists only in-frame clones, some missing. The data contain about 89,000 clones, around 85% of them singletons. The specimen sequenced was PBMCs. Receptors were obtained from a man aged 35-49 years in good health and CMV-seropositive. Both conserved end residues are part of each CDR3. The D gene is left open where the match is weak. A row's size may be missing; if present it is once, few, many or a size class.

>TRBJ2-7|-|TRBV6-9|once
CASSLGVEVGYEQYF
TGTGCCAGCAGCTTAGGGGTAGAAGTTGGGTACGAGCAGTACTTC
>TRBJ1-5|-|TRBV4-1|-
CASSQRTGDNQPQHF
TGCGCCAGCAGCCAGAGGACGGGGGATAATCAGCCCCAGCATTTT
>TRBJ1-6|-|TRBV5-6|-
CASSLGARGSYNSPLHF
TGTGCCAGCAGCTTGGGGGCTCGGGGCTCCTATAATTCACCCCTCCACTTT
>TRBJ1-6|-|TRBV6-1|-
CASSEAPISSPLHF
TGTGCCAGCAGTGAAGCTCCCATTAGTTCACCCCTCCACTTT
>TRBJ2-7|TRBD2|TRBV5-1|-
CASSPGLAGGPSYEQYF
TGCGCCAGCAGCCCGGGACTAGCGGGAGGGCCTTCCTACGAGCAGTACTTC
>TRBJ1-4|TRBD1|TRBV6-5|-
CASSQTGTGTEKLFF
TGTGCCAGCAGCCAAACCGGGACAGGGACCGAAAAACTGTTTTTT
>TRBJ2-7|-|TRBV5-1|-
CASSGETGLDEQYF
TGCGCCAGCAGCGGAGAGACAGGTCTCGACGAGCAGTACTTC
>TRBJ2-1|-|TRBV5-1|-
CASRRTGGAVTSGYEQFF
TGCGCCAGCAGGAGAACAGGGGGCGCGGTGACTAGCGGCTATGAGCAGTTCTTC
>TRBJ2-7|-|TRBV14|-
CASSQDYRVGEQYF
TGTGCCAGCAGCCAAGATTACAGGGTTGGCGAGCAGTACTTC
>TRBJ1-5|-|TRBV6-5|-
CASSGQWDQPQHF
TGTGCCAGCAGTGGACAGTGGGATCAGCCCCAGCATTTT
>TRBJ1-4|-|TRBV19|-
CASSTNGEKLFF
TGTGCCAGTAGTACTAACGGGGAAAAACTGTTTTTT
>TRBJ2-3|TRBD2|TRBV7-3|once
CASRMGGSTDTQYF
TGTGCCAGCAGAATGGGAGGGAGCACAGATACGCAGTATTTT
>TRBJ1-5|TRBD1|TRBV28|-
CASSRLRQGVRQPQHF
TGTGCCAGCAGTCGCCTTCGGCAGGGGGTTCGGCAGCCCCAGCATTTT
>TRBJ1-1|-|TRBV7-2|-
CASSLSSEAFF
TGTGCCAGCAGCTTATCTAGTGAAGCTTTCTTT
>TRBJ2-3|-|TRBV19|-
CASSDNGRGFISTDTQYF
TGTGCCAGTAGTGATAACGGGAGAGGGTTCATTAGCACAGATACGCAGTATTTT
>TRBJ2-3|TRBD2|TRBV4-2|-
CASSQAGGASTDTQYF
TGTGCCAGCAGCCAAGCGGGAGGGGCTAGCACAGATACGCAGTATTTT
>TRBJ2-1|TRBD2|TRBV6-1|once
CASSEPGSGRMNEQFF
TGTGCCAGCAGTGAACCCGGTAGCGGGAGGATGAATGAGCAGTTCTTC
>TRBJ2-3|-|TRBV12-5|-
CASAWREITDTQYF
TGTGCTAGTGCCTGGAGGGAAATCACAGATACGCAGTATTTT
>TRBJ2-3|-|TRBV7-9|-
CASNIGVVTDTQYF
TGTGCCAGCAACATAGGGGTAGTAACAGATACGCAGTATTTT
>TRBJ2-4|-|TRBV6-1|-
CASSGGGGANIQYF
TGTGCCAGCAGTGGAGGAGGGGGGGCAAACATTCAGTACTTC
>TRBJ1-1|-|TRBV6-1|-
CASGRDTEAFF
TGTGCCAGCGGCAGGGACACTGAAGCTTTCTTT
>TRBJ1-3|-|TRBV6-5|-
CASSDRAGNTIYF
TGTGCCAGCAGTGACAGAGCTGGAAACACCATATATTTT
>TRBJ2-1|TRBD1|TRBV5-4|-
CASTQQGAGYNEQFF
TGTGCCAGCACCCAACAGGGGGCGGGATACAATGAGCAGTTCTTC
>TRBJ1-1|TRBD1|TRBV5-1|-
CASSSGTGGSEAFF
TGCGCCAGCAGCTCCGGGACAGGGGGCTCTGAAGCTTTCTTT
>TRBJ2-2|TRBD2|TRBV18|once
CASNAGTSVPGELFF
TGTGCCAGCAATGCCGGGACTAGCGTACCGGGGGAGCTGTTTTTT